The 19 T cell receptor beta chains in this list originate from one sample, sequenced in a study of cytomegalovirus exposure and HLA in healthy donors. Primers included in the PCR were 60 Vbeta and 13 Jbeta primers. The method was immunoSEQ multiplex PCR; TCRdb's version includes in-frame clones alone and lacks a portion of them. The table has about 100,000 clones, about four fifths seen once. The material sequenced was PBMCs. These receptors originate from a woman aged 70-85 years in good health and CMV-seropositive.

This clone appeared a few times. As DNA, the CDR3 is TGCGCCAGCAGCCGTAGAGGGAGGGACGAGCAGTACTTC. It yields the protein CASSRRGRDEQYF. The chain joins TRBV4-1 to TRBJ2-7; 7 bases match TRBD2. CDR3 length: 13 residues. Germline-derived CDR1 and CDR2 are MGHRA and YSYEKL. V was clipped by 4 bases and J by 5 bases; unmatched bases: 5.

The V and J genes are TRBV5-1 and TRBJ2-5; D ambiguous. V was clipped by 0 bases and J by 5 bases, with 11 bases between them. Per the germline V gene, CDR1 is SGHRS and CDR2 is YFSETQ. CDR3 length: 14 amino acids. CDR3 sequence (DNA): TGCGCCAGCAGCTTGGGTCTAGTCAGCGAGACCCAGTACTTC. Translated: CASSLGLVSETQYF.

The rearrangement links TRBV5-1 to TRBJ1-5; TRBD1 matches at 9 bases. This CDR3 region has 15 residues. Germline CDR1 is SGHRS and CDR2 is YFSETQ. The trim removed 4 bases at V and 4 bases at J, leaving 6 bases unmatched. CDR3 nucleotides: TGCGCCAGCAGCAGGACAGGGGATCGGAATCAGCCCCAGCATTTT. Its translation is CASSRTGDRNQPQHF.

The V call is TRBV28, the J call TRBJ1-5; no clear D gene. CDR3 length: 15 residues. Trimming shortened V by 4 bases and J by 8 bases, and 18 bases separated the two germline ends. CDR1 is MDHEN and CDR2 is SYDVKM in the germline V gene. The CDR3 region has the DNA TGTGCCAGCAGTTCCACCGGGTCGCCCTTGAAGCCCCAGCATTTT. Its protein product is CASSSTGSPLKPQHF.

V is TRBV2 and J is TRBJ2-6; TRBD1 matches 9 bases. CDR3 length equals 20 residues. Per germline, CDR1 SNHLY and CDR2 FYNNEI. J gave up 4 bases and V 3 bases, and 16 bases lay outside the gene matches. Written as DNA, the CDR3 is TGTGCCAGCAGTGATATTGGGACAGGGAAATTTTTAGTAGGGGCCAACGTCCTGACTTTC. It codes for CASSDIGTGKFLVGANVLTF.

This clone was seen only once. The chain joins TRBV28 to TRBJ2-7, with D tentatively TRBD2 (5 bases). Trimming took 6 bases from V and 2 from J, leaving 14 bases between them. Germline-derived CDR1 and CDR2 are MDHEN and SYDVKM. This CDR3 has 14 residues. CDR3 coding DNA: TGTGCCAGCAGCACTACTAGAGTCGCCTACGAGCAGTACTTC. Protein: CASSTTRVAYEQYF.

The rearrangement uses TRBV5-8 and TRBJ2-1; D might be TRBD2 (5 bases). CDR3 length: 14 residues. V dropped 0 bases and J dropped 5 bases, with 9 bases sitting between them. Germline V CDR1 and CDR2: SGHTS, YDEGEE. CDR3 protein: CASSLADWNNEQFF. CDR3 nucleotides: TGTGCCAGCAGCTTGGCGGACTGGAACAATGAGCAGTTCTTC.

The rearrangement uses TRBV5-4 and TRBJ2-5; D possibly corresponds to TRBD1 (6 bases). There are 14 residues in the CDR3. The V and J ends lost 4 bases and 5 bases respectively, with 15 bases between them. The germline V gene encodes CDR1 SGHNT and CDR2 YYREEE (reference sequence). CDR3 protein: CASSLDSLGETQYF. CDR3 DNA: TGTGCCAGCAGCCTGGACAGTTTGGGCGAGACCCAGTACTTC.

This chain connects TRBV5-4 to TRBJ1-1; TRBD1 matches 10 bases. The CDR3 has 14 residues. The germline CDR1 and CDR2 sequences are SGHNT and YYREEE (reference sequence). V lost 0 bases and J lost 8; bases outside the gene matches: 4. CDR3 region: CASSLGGTGEEAFF. CDR3 bases: TGTGCCAGCAGCTTGGGTGGGACAGGGGAAGAAGCTTTCTTT.

This chain joins TRBV7-2 and TRBJ2-5, with TRBD1 as a possible D gene (6 bases). The assigned J gene may be wrong: the sequence end matches TRBJ2-7 better. The CDR3 consists of 14 residues. Germline lookup yields CDR1 SGHTA and CDR2 FQGNSA. The CDR3 sequence: CASSLATQGYEQYF. CDR3 bases: TGTGCCAGCAGCTTAGCGACACAGGGCTACGAGCAGTACTTC.

This clone was seen more than once but under ten times. The rearrangement links TRBV7-9 to TRBJ2-1; D gene uncertain. The V end lost 5 bases, the J end lost 5 bases, and 7 bases lay between the germline ends. This CDR3 spans 12 amino acids. Germline values: CDR1 SEHNR, CDR2 FQNEAQ (reference sequence). Here the CDR3 reads CASSRTNNEQFF. The CDR3 DNA reads as TGTGCCAGCAGCAGAACTAACAATGAGCAGTTCTTC.

The chain joins TRBV11-2 to TRBJ2-3; the match to TRBD2 covers 7 bases. Germline CDR1 and CDR2: SGHAT and FQNNGV. Trimming at V came to 4 bases and at J to 2 bases, leaving 9 bases not matched to a gene. The CDR3 is 16 amino acids. DNA for the CDR3: TGTGCCAGCAGCTCTGGGGGGGGTTTTTCCACAGATACGCAGTATTTT. This translates into CASSSGGGFSTDTQYF.

J is TRBJ2-7 and V is TRBV7-2; 8 nucleotides line up with TRBD1. V was clipped by 2 bases and J by 4 bases; unmatched bases: 7. From germline, CDR1 is SGHTA and CDR2 FQGNSA. This CDR3 has 15 residues. Here the CDR3 reads CASSLTGTGFYEQYF. For the CDR3, the DNA is TGTGCCAGCAGCTTAACCGGGACAGGATTTTACGAGCAGTACTTC. The full variable domain, its missing parts supplied by reference TRBV7-2 and TRBJ2-7, is GAGVSQSPSNKVTEKGKDVELRCDPISGHTALYWYRQSLGQGLEFLIYFQGNSAPDKSGLPSDRFSAERTGGSVSTLTIQRTQQEDSAVYLCASSLTGTGFYEQYFGPGTRLTVT.

This clone was recorded a few times. CDR3 nucleotides: TGTGCCAGCAGTTTAGGGGCAGGGGATAGCAATCAGCCCCAGCATTTT. Translation gives CASSLGAGDSNQPQHF. J is TRBJ1-5 and V is TRBV27; possible D gene TRBD1, 6 bases. Trimming left V 2 bases short and J 0 bases short, with 11 bases between. CDR1 is MNHEY, CDR2 SMNVEV, per germline (reference sequence). This CDR3 region has 16 residues.

V and J are TRBV11-2 and TRBJ1-2; 11 nucleotides line up with TRBD1. The CDR3 runs 15 residues. Unmatched junction bases numbered 7, after V lost 5 bases and J lost 5 bases. The germline CDR1 and CDR2 sequences are SGHAT and FQNNGV. DNA for the CDR3: TGTGCCAGCAGCCAAAACCGGGACAGGGGGTATGGCTACACCTTC. It codes for CASSQNRDRGYGYTF.

The chain links TRBV7-3 to TRBJ2-1, with 16 bases that match TRBD2. J gave up 7 bases and V 5 bases, and 8 bases lay outside the gene matches. Germline V gives CDR1 SGHTA, CDR2 FQGTGA. The CDR3 is 17 amino acids. The CDR3 spells CASSQGLAGGQGNEQFF. DNA for the CDR3: TGTGCCAGCAGCCAGGGACTAGCGGGAGGGCAGGGGAATGAGCAGTTCTTC.

To note about this clone: This is likely an artifact of a read error, given a far larger clone one base away. The V and J genes are TRBV30 and TRBJ1-1, with TRBD1 as a possible D gene (6 bases). The CDR3 is 12 amino acids. Trimming stripped 3 bases from V and 4 bases from J, with 9 bases between. From germline, CDR1 is GTSNPN and CDR2 SVGIG (reference sequence). The CDR3 sequence is CAWRGAVTEAFF. CDR3 DNA: TGTGCCTGGAGGGGGGCGGTCACTGAAGCTTTCTTT.

The chain joins TRBV9 to TRBJ2-7, with 8 bases matching TRBD1. The CDR3 totals 16 residues. Trimming cost V 2 bases and J 3 bases; bases outside gene matches: 10. Looked up from germline, CDR1 is SGDLS and CDR2 is YYNGEE. The DNA for the CDR3 is TGTGCCAGCAGCGTCGATTATGGACAGGGTGGCTACGAGCAGTACTTC. Its protein is CASSVDYGQGGYEQYF. The full variable domain, completed using reference TRBV9 and TRBJ2-7, is DSGVTQTPKHLITATGQRVTLRCSPRSGDLSVYWYQQSLDQGLQFLIQYYNGEERAKGNILERFSAQQFPDLHSELNLSSLELGDSALYFCASSVDYGQGGYEQYFGPGTRLTVT.

The rearrangement links TRBV19 to TRBJ2-5; 9 bases align to TRBD1. The J call may be mistaken, given a closer DNA end match to TRBJ2-7. The CDR3 extends over 14 amino acids. Looked up from germline, CDR1 is LNHDA and CDR2 is SQIVND (reference sequence). CDR3 sequence: CASSILGQGYEQYF. DNA of the CDR3: TGTGCCAGTAGTATCCTGGGACAGGGCTACGAGCAGTACTTC.